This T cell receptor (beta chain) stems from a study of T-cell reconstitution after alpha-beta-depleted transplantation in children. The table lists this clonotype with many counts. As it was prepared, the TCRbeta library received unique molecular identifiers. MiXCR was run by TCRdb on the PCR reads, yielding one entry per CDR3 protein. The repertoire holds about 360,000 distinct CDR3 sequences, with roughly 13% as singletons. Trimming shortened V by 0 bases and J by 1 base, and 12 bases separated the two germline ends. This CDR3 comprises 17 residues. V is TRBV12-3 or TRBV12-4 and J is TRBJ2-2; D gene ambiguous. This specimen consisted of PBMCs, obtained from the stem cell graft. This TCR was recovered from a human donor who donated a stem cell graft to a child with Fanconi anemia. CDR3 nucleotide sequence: TGTGCCAGCAGTTTAGCGATGGTAACGGGGAACACCGGGGAGCTGTTTTTT. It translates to CASSLAMVTGNTGELFF.